This is a list of T cell receptor beta chains from one sample in a study of T cell repertoires in cytomegalovirus infection. MiXCR, applied by TCRdb to the reads, yields one record per CDR3 protein. The profile shows tens of thousands of distinct CDR3 sequences, 3.5% to 4.5% of them singletons. The sample comprised PBMCs. These receptors originate from a human donor in good health (CMV status not recorded). Some clones in this sample may be carry-over from other donors' samples. CDR3s include the opening cysteine and the closing phenylalanine or tryptophan. D genes are given only for firm matches. Not every row has a clone size; where given, it reads once, few, many or a size class.

j_call: TRBJ1-5
d_call: .
clone_size: many
v_call: TRBV19
cdr3_aa: CASGTLSNQPQHF
cdr3_nt: TGTGCCAGTGGGACACTTAGCAATCAGCCCCAGCATTTT

j_call: TRBJ1-5
d_call: TRBD1
clone_size: many
v_call: TRBV15
cdr3_aa: CATGQGRGQPQHF
cdr3_nt: TGTGCCACGGGACAGGGACGTGGGCAGCCCCAGCATTTT

j_call: TRBJ1-2
d_call: .
clone_size: many
v_call: TRBV16
cdr3_aa: CASSQVVSVIYGYTF
cdr3_nt: TGTGCCAGCAGCCAAGTCGTCAGCGTTATCTATGGCTACACCTTC

j_call: TRBJ2-7
d_call: .
clone_size: medium-sized
v_call: TRBV7-8
cdr3_aa: CASSPDRSYEQYF
cdr3_nt: TGTGCCAGCAGCCCGGACAGATCCTACGAGCAGTACTTC

j_call: TRBJ2-1
d_call: .
clone_size: many
v_call: TRBV6-2/TRBV6-3
cdr3_aa: CASTTRITGEQFF
cdr3_nt: TGTGCCAGCACGACTAGAATCACAGGGGAGCAGTTCTTC

j_call: TRBJ2-4
d_call: TRBD1
clone_size: many
v_call: TRBV7-2
cdr3_aa: CASSAQGQENIQYF
cdr3_nt: TGTGCCAGCAGCGCCCAGGGACAGGAAAACATTCAGTACTTC

j_call: TRBJ2-1
d_call: .
clone_size: many
v_call: TRBV10-3
cdr3_aa: CAISDPGLDRGDEQFF
cdr3_nt: TGTGCCATCAGTGATCCGGGACTAGACAGGGGGGATGAGCAGTTCTTC

j_call: TRBJ2-1
d_call: .
clone_size: many
v_call: TRBV20-1
cdr3_aa: CSAPDALVRLDYNEQFF
cdr3_nt: TGCAGTGCTCCCGACGCCCTAGTAAGACTCGATTACAATGAGCAGTTCTTC

j_call: TRBJ1-5
d_call: .
clone_size: many
v_call: TRBV28
cdr3_aa: CASSLPPDSYNQPQHF
cdr3_nt: TGTGCCAGCAGTTTACCCCCCGACAGCTACAATCAGCCCCAGCATTTT

j_call: TRBJ2-6
d_call: .
clone_size: many
v_call: TRBV7-6
cdr3_aa: CASSLGPGVVTGANVLTF
cdr3_nt: TGTGCCAGCAGCTTAGGACCGGGGGTCGTAACTGGGGCCAACGTCCTGACTTTC

j_call: TRBJ1-1
d_call: .
clone_size: many
v_call: TRBV12-3/TRBV12-4
cdr3_aa: CASTLGEGTEAFF
cdr3_nt: TGTGCCAGCACACTTGGGGAGGGCACTGAAGCTTTCTTT

j_call: TRBJ1-1
d_call: .
clone_size: .
v_call: TRBV6-5
cdr3_aa: CASSPPTPNTEAFF
cdr3_nt: TGTGCCAGCAGTCCTCCGACCCCGAACACTGAAGCTTTCTTT

j_call: TRBJ2-7
d_call: TRBD1
clone_size: many
v_call: TRBV7-9
cdr3_aa: CASSSGDRGPEQYF
cdr3_nt: TGTGCCAGCAGCTCCGGGGACAGGGGGCCCGAGCAGTACTTC

j_call: TRBJ1-2
d_call: TRBD1
clone_size: many
v_call: TRBV12-3/TRBV12-4
cdr3_aa: CASRLQGASPPGYTF
cdr3_nt: TGTGCCAGCAGGTTACAGGGGGCGAGCCCGCCTGGCTACACCTTC

j_call: TRBJ2-7
d_call: .
clone_size: many
v_call: TRBV7-9
cdr3_aa: CASSSRRDKPNNYEQYF
cdr3_nt: TGTGCCAGCAGCTCCCGTCGAGACAAGCCCAACAACTACGAGCAGTACTTC

j_call: TRBJ2-6
d_call: TRBD1
clone_size: many
v_call: TRBV6-2/TRBV6-3
cdr3_aa: CASSKTGAGANVLTF
cdr3_nt: TGTGCCAGCAGTAAGACAGGGGCAGGGGCCAACGTCCTGACTTTC

j_call: TRBJ1-5
d_call: .
clone_size: many
v_call: TRBV7-9
cdr3_aa: CASGQPQHF
cdr3_nt: TGTGCCAGCGGTCAGCCCCAGCATTTT

j_call: TRBJ1-6
d_call: .
clone_size: many
v_call: TRBV28
cdr3_aa: CASSRFLGSFSPLHF
cdr3_nt: TGTGCCAGCAGCCGCTTTTTAGGGTCGTTTTCACCCCTCCACTTT

j_call: TRBJ2-7
d_call: .
clone_size: many
v_call: TRBV5-5
cdr3_aa: CASSLVGANYEQYF
cdr3_nt: TGTGCCAGCAGCTTGGTAGGAGCTAACTACGAGCAGTACTTC

j_call: TRBJ2-6
d_call: TRBD2
clone_size: many
v_call: TRBV5-5
cdr3_aa: CVSTRTGTTSSGANVLTF
cdr3_nt: TGTGTCAGCACGAGAACCGGGACTACTTCATCTGGGGCCAACGTCCTGACTTTC

j_call: TRBJ2-3
d_call: TRBD1
clone_size: many
v_call: TRBV6-6
cdr3_aa: CASSDRVGDTQYF
cdr3_nt: TGTGCCAGCAGTGACAGGGTTGGCGATACGCAGTATTTT

j_call: TRBJ2-2
d_call: .
clone_size: many
v_call: TRBV5-6
cdr3_aa: CASSWQAELFF
cdr3_nt: TGTGCCAGCAGCTGGCAGGCAGAGCTGTTTTTT

j_call: TRBJ1-2
d_call: .
clone_size: many
v_call: TRBV2
cdr3_aa: CASGMTGSYGYTF
cdr3_nt: TGTGCCAGCGGAATGACAGGATCCTATGGCTACACCTTC

j_call: TRBJ2-4
d_call: .
clone_size: many
v_call: TRBV19
cdr3_aa: CATEQGTKNIQYF
cdr3_nt: TGTGCCACCGAACAGGGTACCAAAAACATTCAGTACTTC

j_call: TRBJ1-2
d_call: .
clone_size: many
v_call: TRBV5-8
cdr3_aa: CASSLLQGGYGYTF
cdr3_nt: TGTGCCAGCAGCTTGTTACAGGGAGGGTATGGCTACACCTTC

j_call: TRBJ1-1
d_call: TRBD1
clone_size: many
v_call: TRBV4-2
cdr3_aa: CASSQGGQTEAFF
cdr3_nt: TGTGCCAGCAGCCAAGGGGGACAGACTGAAGCTTTCTTT

j_call: TRBJ1-6
d_call: .
clone_size: many
v_call: TRBV28
cdr3_aa: CASRGGYNSPLHF
cdr3_nt: TGTGCCAGCAGAGGCGGTTATAATTCACCCCTCCACTTT

j_call: TRBJ2-2
d_call: .
clone_size: many
v_call: TRBV11-2
cdr3_aa: CASSRGTGSEGELFF
cdr3_nt: TGTGCCAGCAGCCGCGGGACCGGATCCGAGGGGGAGCTGTTTTTT

j_call: TRBJ1-3
d_call: .
clone_size: many
v_call: TRBV19
cdr3_aa: CARVAFGSGNTIYF
cdr3_nt: TGTGCCAGGGTCGCCTTCGGCTCTGGAAACACCATATATTTT

j_call: TRBJ2-7
d_call: TRBD2
clone_size: many
v_call: TRBV4-2
cdr3_aa: CASSQGTSGGLTPEQYF
cdr3_nt: TGTGCCAGCAGCCAAGGGACTAGCGGGGGTCTGACCCCCGAGCAGTACTTC

j_call: TRBJ2-7
d_call: .
clone_size: many
v_call: TRBV7-2
cdr3_aa: CASSKGGETAIYEQYF
cdr3_nt: TGTGCCAGCAGCAAAGGCGGAGAGACAGCCATCTACGAGCAGTACTTC

j_call: TRBJ1-5
d_call: .
clone_size: many
v_call: TRBV7-2
cdr3_aa: CASSSRGGANSNQPQHF
cdr3_nt: TGTGCCAGCAGCTCTCGGGGAGGGGCGAATAGCAATCAGCCCCAGCATTTT

j_call: TRBJ2-1
d_call: TRBD2
clone_size: many
v_call: TRBV7-2
cdr3_aa: CASSLGSGGGLFDEQFF
cdr3_nt: TGTGCCAGCAGCTTAGGTTCCGGGGGGGGTCTTTTCGATGAGCAGTTCTTC

j_call: TRBJ2-2
d_call: TRBD2
clone_size: many
v_call: TRBV27
cdr3_aa: CASSLDGSSGDTGELFF
cdr3_nt: TGTGCCAGCAGTTTAGATGGGAGTAGCGGGGACACCGGGGAGCTGTTTTTT

j_call: TRBJ1-4
d_call: TRBD1
clone_size: many
v_call: TRBV28
cdr3_aa: CASSFRTGGTGLFF
cdr3_nt: TGTGCCAGCAGTTTCCGGACAGGGGGCACAGGACTGTTTTTT

j_call: TRBJ2-3
d_call: TRBD1
clone_size: many
v_call: TRBV7-2
cdr3_aa: CASTSDRGDTQYF
cdr3_nt: TGTGCCAGCACCTCGGACAGGGGAGATACGCAGTATTTT

j_call: TRBJ1-2
d_call: .
clone_size: many
v_call: TRBV7-2
cdr3_aa: CASSLDSRVHGYTF
cdr3_nt: TGTGCCAGCAGCTTAGATAGCAGGGTCCATGGCTACACCTTC

j_call: TRBJ2-7
d_call: .
clone_size: many
v_call: TRBV7-2
cdr3_aa: CASSLYSDSYEQYF
cdr3_nt: TGTGCCAGCAGCTTATACTCGGACTCCTACGAGCAGTACTTC

j_call: TRBJ1-1
d_call: .
clone_size: many
v_call: TRBV19
cdr3_aa: CASILYTDGNTEAFF
cdr3_nt: TGTGCCAGTATCCTCTATACTGACGGGAACACTGAAGCTTTCTTT

j_call: TRBJ2-7
d_call: .
clone_size: many
v_call: TRBV20-1
cdr3_aa: CRVGESSYEQYF
cdr3_nt: TGCAGGGTGGGCGAGAGCTCCTACGAGCAGTACTTC

j_call: TRBJ1-5
d_call: TRBD1
clone_size: many
v_call: TRBV27
cdr3_aa: CASSFQGGRGQPQHF
cdr3_nt: TGTGCCAGCAGTTTTCAAGGGGGCCGAGGTCAGCCCCAGCATTTT

j_call: TRBJ1-6
d_call: .
clone_size: many
v_call: TRBV15
cdr3_aa: CATSREAGNSPLHF
cdr3_nt: TGTGCCACCAGCAGAGAAGCGGGCAATTCACCCCTCCACTTT

j_call: TRBJ2-7
d_call: .
clone_size: many
v_call: TRBV7-6
cdr3_aa: CASSLRDSSYEQYF
cdr3_nt: TGTGCCAGCAGCCTGAGGGACTCCTCCTACGAGCAGTACTTC

j_call: TRBJ2-1
d_call: TRBD2
clone_size: many
v_call: TRBV28
cdr3_aa: CASKATGGALYNEQFF
cdr3_nt: TGTGCCAGCAAAGCGACCGGGGGGGCCCTCTACAATGAGCAGTTCTTC

j_call: TRBJ2-5
d_call: TRBD2
clone_size: many
v_call: TRBV27
cdr3_aa: CASSLYSGGPQETQYF
cdr3_nt: TGTGCCAGCAGTTTATACAGCGGGGGCCCTCAAGAGACCCAGTACTTC

j_call: TRBJ1-1
d_call: .
clone_size: many
v_call: TRBV12-3/TRBV12-4
cdr3_aa: CASSFLRANTEAFF
cdr3_nt: TGTGCCAGCAGTTTTCTACGGGCGAACACTGAAGCTTTCTTT